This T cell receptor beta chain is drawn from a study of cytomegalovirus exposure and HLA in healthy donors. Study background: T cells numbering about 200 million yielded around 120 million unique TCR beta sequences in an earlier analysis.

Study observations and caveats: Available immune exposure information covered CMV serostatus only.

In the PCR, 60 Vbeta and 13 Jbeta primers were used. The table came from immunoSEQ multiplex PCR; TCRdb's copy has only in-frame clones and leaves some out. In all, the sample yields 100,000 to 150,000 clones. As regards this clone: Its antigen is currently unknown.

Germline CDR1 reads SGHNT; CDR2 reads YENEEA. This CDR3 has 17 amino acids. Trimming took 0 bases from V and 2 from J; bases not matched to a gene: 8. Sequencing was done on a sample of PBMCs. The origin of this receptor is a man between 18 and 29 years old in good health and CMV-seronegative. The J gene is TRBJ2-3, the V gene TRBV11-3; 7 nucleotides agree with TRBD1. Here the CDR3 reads CASSLDSGTVATDTQYF. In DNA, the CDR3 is TGTGCCAGCAGCTTAGATTCCGGGACAGTAGCCACAGATACGCAGTATTTT.